The clone carrying this T cell receptor beta chain occurred a few times. Its antigen remains unknown. These data come from a study of CD8 T cells in ankylosing spondylitis. General observations from the study: Within matched ankylosing spondylitis synovial fluid, disease-linked clones were reportedly significantly enriched. Ankylosing spondylitis blood appeared to carry a characteristic TCR beta motif of roughly eight highly homologous variants.

Using quantitative 5'-RACE with molecular barcodes, the authors made TCR beta libraries. TCRdb re-derived calls from the 5' RACE reads in MiXCR, one entry per CDR3 protein. The data contain approximately 110,000 distinct CDR3 sequences, under 30% of them singletons. This clonotype was obtained from a male donor with ankylosing spondylitis. Input material: synovial fluid, either unsorted or a sorted T cell fraction (not recorded which).

CDR3 in DNA: TGTGCCAGCAGCTTCCGGGACTCCTACAATGAGCAGTTCTTC. It codes for CASSFRDSYNEQFF. The chain recombines TRBV9 with TRBJ2-1, with TRBD2 as a possible D gene (5 bases). The CDR3 consists of 14 residues. V dropped 4 bases and J dropped 0 bases, with 8 bases sitting between them. Germline CDR1 is SGDLS and CDR2 is YYNGEE.